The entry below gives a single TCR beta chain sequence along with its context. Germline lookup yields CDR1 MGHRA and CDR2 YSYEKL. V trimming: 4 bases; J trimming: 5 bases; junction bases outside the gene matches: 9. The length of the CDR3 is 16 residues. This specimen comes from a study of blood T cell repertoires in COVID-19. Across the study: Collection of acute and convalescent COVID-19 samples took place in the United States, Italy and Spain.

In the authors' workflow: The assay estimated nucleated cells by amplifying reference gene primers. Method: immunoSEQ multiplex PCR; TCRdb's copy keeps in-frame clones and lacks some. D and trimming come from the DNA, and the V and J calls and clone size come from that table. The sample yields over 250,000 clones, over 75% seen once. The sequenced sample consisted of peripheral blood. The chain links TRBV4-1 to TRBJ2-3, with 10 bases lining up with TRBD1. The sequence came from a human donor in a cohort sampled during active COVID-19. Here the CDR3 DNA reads TGCGCCAGCAGCCGGTTGGGACAGGGGCTAATAGATACGCAGTATTTT. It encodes CASSRLGQGLIDTQYF.